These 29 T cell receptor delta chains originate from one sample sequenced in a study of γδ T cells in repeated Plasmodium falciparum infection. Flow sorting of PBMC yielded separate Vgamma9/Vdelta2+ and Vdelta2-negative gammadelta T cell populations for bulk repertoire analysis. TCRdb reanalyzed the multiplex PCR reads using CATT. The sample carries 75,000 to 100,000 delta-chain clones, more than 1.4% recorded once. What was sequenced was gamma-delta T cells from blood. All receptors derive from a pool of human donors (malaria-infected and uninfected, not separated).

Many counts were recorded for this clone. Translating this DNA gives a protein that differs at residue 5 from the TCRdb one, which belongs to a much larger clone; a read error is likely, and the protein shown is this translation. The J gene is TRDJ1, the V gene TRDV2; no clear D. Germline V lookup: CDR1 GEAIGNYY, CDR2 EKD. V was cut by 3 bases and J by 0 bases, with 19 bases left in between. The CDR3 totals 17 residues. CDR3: CACDAVSSPGYTDKLIF. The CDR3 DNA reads TGTGCCTGTGACGCCGTGTCCTCTCCGGGGTACACCGATAAACTCATCTTT.

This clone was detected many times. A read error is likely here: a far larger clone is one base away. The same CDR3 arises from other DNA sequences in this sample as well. CDR3: CALGGQIVLGDRKSDKLIF. CDR3 DNA sequence: TGTGCTCTTGGGGGACAAATAGTCCTGGGGGATAGGAAATCCGATAAACTCATCTTC. This chain connects TRDV1 to TRDJ1; 10 positions match TRDD3. Germline V gives CDR1 TSWWSYY, CDR2 QGS. The CDR3 covers 19 residues.

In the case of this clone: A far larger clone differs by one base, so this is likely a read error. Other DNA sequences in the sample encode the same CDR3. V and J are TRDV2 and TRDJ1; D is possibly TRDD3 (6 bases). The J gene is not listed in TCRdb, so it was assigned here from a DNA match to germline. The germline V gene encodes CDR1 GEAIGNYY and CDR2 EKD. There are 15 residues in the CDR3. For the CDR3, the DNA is TGCGCCTGTGACGTTCGCCTTTGGGGGACCGATAAACTCATCTTT. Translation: CACDVRLWGTDKLIF.

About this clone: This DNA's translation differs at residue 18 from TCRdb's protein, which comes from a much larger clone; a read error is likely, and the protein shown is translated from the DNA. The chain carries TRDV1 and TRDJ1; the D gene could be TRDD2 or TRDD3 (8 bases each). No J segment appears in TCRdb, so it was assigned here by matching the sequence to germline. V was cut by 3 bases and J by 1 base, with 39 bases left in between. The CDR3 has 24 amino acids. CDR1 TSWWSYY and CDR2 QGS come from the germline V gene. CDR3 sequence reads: CALGEGGTSYSRCTGGPRTDKLIF. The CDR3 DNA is TGTGCTCTTGGGGAGGGAGGAACTTCCTACAGTAGATGTACTGGGGGTCCCCGCACCGATAAACTCATCTTT.

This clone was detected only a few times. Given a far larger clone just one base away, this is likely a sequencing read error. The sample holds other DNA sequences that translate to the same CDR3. CDR3: CALGAHSYVGGGYSETDKLIF. The CDR3 bases are TGTGCTCTTGGGGCCCATTCCTACGTTGGTGGGGGATACTCAGAAACCGATAAGCTCATCTTT. The V gene is listed as TRDV1; no J gene was called; the table's TRDD3 call for D was not verified on the DNA. CDR1 and CDR2 (germline): TSWWSYY, QGS. This CDR3 is 21 amino acids long.

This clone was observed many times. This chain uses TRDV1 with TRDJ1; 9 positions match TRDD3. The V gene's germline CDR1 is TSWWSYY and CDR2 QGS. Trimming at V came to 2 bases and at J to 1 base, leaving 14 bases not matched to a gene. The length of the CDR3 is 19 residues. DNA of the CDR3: TGTGCTCTTGGGGAATTCGGCATTTTCTGGGGGATCTTCACCGATAAACTCATCTTT. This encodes CALGEFGIFWGIFTDKLIF.

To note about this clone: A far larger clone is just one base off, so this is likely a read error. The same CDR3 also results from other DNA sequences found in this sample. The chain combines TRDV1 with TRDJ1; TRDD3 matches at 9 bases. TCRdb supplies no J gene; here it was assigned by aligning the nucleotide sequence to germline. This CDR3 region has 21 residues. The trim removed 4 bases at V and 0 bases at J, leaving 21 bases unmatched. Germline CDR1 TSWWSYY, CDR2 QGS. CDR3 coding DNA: TGTGCTCTTGGGGGACGCCTTCACCTGTTACTGGGGGAAAAATACACCGATAAACTCATCTTT. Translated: CALGGRLHLLLGEKYTDKLIF.

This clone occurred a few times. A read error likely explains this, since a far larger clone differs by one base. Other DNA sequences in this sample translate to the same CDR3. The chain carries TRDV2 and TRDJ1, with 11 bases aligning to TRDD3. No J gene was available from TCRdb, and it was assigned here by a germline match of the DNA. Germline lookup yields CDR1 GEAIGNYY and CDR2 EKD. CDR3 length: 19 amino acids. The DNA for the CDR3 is TGCGCCTGTGACACTGTTGGGGGATACGAGGGGGGATACACCGATAAACTCATCTTT. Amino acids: CACDTVGGYEGGYTDKLIF.

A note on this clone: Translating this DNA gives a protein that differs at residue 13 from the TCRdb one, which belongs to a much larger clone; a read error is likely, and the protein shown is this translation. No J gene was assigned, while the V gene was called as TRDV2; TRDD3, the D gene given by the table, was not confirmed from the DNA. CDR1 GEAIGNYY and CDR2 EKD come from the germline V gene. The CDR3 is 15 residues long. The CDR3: CACDTLGGGTDKPIF. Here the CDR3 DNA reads TGTGCCTGTGACACGCTGGGGGGGGGCACCGATAAACCCATCTTT.

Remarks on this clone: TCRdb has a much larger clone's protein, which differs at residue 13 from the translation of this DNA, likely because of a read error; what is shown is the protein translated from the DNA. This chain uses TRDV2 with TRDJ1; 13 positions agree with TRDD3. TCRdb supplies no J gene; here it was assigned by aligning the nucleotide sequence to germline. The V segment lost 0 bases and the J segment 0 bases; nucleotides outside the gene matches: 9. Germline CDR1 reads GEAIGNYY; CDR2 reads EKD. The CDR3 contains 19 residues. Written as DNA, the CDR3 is TGTGCCTGTGACACCTTAGTACTGGGGGATACGCGGAACACCGATAAACTCATCTTT. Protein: CACDTLVLGDTRNTDKLIF.

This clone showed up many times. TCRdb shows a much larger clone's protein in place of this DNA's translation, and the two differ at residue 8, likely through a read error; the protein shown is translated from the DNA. CDR3 sequence (DNA): TGTGCCTGTGACTCCTTACTGTGGGACACCCGACAGATGTTTTTC. Translation gives CACDSLLWDTRQMFF. This sequence joins TRDV2 and TRDJ3; D remains unclear. The germline CDR1 and CDR2 sequences are GEAIGNYY and EKD. V lost 3 bases and J lost 4, with 9 bases in between. There are 15 residues in the CDR3.

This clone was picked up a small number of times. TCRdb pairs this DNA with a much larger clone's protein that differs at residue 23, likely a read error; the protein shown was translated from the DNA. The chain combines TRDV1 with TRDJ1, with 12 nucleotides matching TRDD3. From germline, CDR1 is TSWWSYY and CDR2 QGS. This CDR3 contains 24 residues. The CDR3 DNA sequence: TGTGCTCTTGGGGAGCCCTTTCCTAGCCTGGGGGATACGCAATCGACCTCGTACACCGATAAACTCACCTTT. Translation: CALGEPFPSLGDTQSTSYTDKLTF.

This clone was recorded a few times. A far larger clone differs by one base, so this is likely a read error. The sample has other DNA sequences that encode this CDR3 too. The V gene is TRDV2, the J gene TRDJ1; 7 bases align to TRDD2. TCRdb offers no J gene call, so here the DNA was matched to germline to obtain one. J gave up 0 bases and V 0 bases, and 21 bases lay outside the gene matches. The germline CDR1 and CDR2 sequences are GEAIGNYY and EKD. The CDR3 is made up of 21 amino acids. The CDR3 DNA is TGTGCCTGTGACACCGGAAGCCCATTCCTACGCCCTTTCTCAGACACCGATAAACTCATCTTT. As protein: CACDTGSPFLRPFSDTDKLIF.

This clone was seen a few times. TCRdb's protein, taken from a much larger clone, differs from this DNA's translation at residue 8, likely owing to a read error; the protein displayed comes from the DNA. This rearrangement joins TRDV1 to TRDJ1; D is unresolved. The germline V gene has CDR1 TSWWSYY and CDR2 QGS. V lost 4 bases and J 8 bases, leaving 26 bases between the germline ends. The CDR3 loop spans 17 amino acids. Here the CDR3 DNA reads TGTGCTCTTGGGGTATTGCCTCCCGACGCACTTCGGGACAAACTCATCTTT. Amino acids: CALGVLPPDALRDKLIF.

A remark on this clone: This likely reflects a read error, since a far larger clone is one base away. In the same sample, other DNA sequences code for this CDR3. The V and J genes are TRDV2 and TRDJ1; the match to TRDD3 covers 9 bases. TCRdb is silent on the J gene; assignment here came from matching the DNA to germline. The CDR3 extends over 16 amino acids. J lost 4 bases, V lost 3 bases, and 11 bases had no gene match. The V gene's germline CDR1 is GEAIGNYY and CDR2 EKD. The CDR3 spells CACDSLLGDTHDKLIF. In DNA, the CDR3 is TGTGCCTGTGACTCCTTACTGGGGGACACCCACGATAAACTCATCTTT.

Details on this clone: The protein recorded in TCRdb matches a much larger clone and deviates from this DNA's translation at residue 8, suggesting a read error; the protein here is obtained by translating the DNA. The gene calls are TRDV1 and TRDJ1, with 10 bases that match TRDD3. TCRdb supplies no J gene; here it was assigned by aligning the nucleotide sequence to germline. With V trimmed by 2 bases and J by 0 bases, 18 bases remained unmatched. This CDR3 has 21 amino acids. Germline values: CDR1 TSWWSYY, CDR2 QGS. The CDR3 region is CALGECHPDRGGYGYTDKLIF. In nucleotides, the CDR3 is TGTGCTCTTGGGGAATGCCACCCAGACCGCGGGGGATACGGGTACACCGATAAACTCATCTTT.

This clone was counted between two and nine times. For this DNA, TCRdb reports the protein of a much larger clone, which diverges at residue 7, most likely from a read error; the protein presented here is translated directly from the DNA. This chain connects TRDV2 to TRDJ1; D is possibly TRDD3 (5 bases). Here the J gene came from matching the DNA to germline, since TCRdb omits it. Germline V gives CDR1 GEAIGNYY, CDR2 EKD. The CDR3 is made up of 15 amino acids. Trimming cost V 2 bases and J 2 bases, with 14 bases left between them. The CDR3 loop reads CACDSVEDRTDKLIF. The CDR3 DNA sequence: TGTGCCTGTGACAGCGTGGAGGATAGGACCGATAAACTCATCTTT.

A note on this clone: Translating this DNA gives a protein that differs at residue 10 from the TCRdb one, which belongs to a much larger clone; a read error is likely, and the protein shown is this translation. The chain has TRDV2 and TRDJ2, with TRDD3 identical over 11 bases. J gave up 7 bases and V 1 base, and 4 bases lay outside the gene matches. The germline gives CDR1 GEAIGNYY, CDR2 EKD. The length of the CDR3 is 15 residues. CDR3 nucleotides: TGTGCCTGTGACACACTGGGGGATATGAAAGCACAACTCTTCTTT. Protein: CACDTLGDMKAQLFF.

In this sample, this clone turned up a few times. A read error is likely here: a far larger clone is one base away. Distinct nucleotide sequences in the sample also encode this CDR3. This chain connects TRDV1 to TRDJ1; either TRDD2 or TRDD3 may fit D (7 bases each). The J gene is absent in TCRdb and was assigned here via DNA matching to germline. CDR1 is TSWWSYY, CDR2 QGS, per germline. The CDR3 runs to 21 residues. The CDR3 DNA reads TGTGCCCTTGGGCCCCCACGGCCCTTCCTCCAAGATTTACTGGGGATGATGGGACTCATCTTT. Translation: CALGPPRPFLQDLLGMMGLIF.

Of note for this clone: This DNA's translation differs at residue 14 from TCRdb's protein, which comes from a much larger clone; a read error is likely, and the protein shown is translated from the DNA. The CDR3 region is CALGERSPRSGGYADKLIF. The CDR3 DNA is TGTGCTCTTGGGGAACGCTCTCCCAGGAGCGGGGGGTACGCCGATAAACTCATCTTT. The chain recombines TRDV1 with TRDJ1, with D possibly being TRDD3 (5 bases). TCRdb records no J gene; here it was assigned by comparing the DNA to germline. CDR1 and CDR2 from the germline V gene are TSWWSYY and QGS. The CDR3 extends over 19 amino acids. Trimming left V 1 base short and J 3 bases short, with 24 bases between.

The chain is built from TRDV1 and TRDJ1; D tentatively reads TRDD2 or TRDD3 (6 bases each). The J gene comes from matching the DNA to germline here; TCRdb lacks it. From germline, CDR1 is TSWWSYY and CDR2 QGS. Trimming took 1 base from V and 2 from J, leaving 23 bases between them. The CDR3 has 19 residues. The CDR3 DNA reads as TGTGCTCTTGGGGAACGCGGCCTTCCCGGGGGACTCGCTACCGATAAACTCATCTTT. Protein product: CALGERGLPGGLATDKLIF.

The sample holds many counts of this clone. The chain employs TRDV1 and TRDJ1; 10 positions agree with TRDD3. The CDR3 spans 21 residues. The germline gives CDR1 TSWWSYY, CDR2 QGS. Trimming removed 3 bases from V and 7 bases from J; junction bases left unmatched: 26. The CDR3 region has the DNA TGTGCTCTTGGGGACCTGCTACCCCCGTACTGGGGGATGGTGCCGCTCTCTAAACTCATCTTT. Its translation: CALGDLLPPYWGMVPLSKLIF.

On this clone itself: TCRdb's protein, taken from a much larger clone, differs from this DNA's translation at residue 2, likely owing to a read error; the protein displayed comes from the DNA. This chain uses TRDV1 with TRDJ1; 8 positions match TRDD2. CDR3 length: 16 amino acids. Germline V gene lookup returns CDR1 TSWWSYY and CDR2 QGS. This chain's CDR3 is CSLGKLPTRMGSKLIF. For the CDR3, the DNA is TGTTCTCTTGGGAAACTTCCTACTAGGATGGGGAGTAAACTCATCTTT.

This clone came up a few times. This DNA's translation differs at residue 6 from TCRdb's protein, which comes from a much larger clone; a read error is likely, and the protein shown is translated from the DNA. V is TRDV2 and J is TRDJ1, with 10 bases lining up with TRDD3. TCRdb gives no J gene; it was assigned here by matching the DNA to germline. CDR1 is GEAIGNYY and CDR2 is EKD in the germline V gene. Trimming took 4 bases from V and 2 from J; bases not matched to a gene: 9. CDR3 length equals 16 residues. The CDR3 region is CACEAPGDTGTDKLIF. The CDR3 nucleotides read TGTGCCTGTGAAGCACCGGGGGATACGGGGACCGATAAACTCATCTTT.

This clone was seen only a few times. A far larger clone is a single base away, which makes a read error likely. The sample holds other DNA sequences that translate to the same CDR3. The CDR3 region has the DNA TGTGCTCTTGGGGATCCGAGCCTTCCTACGTACTGGGGGATTAGAATTTCCCCCAAGCTCATCTTT. Translating gives CALGDPSLPTYWGIRISPKLIF. The V segment is TRDV1, and no J call was made; TRDD3 is the table's D call, not checked against the DNA. This CDR3 region has 22 residues. Germline V gives CDR1 TSWWSYY, CDR2 QGS.

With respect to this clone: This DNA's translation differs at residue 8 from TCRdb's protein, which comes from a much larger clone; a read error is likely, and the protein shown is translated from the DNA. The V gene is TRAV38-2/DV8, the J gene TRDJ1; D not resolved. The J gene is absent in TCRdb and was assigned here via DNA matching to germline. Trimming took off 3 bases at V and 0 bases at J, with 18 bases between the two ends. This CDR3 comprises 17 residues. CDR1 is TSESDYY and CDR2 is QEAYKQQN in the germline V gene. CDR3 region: CAYRTHPMAPYTDKLIF. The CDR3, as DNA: TGTGCTTATAGGACCCACCCTATGGCCCCCTACACCGATAAACTCATCTTT.

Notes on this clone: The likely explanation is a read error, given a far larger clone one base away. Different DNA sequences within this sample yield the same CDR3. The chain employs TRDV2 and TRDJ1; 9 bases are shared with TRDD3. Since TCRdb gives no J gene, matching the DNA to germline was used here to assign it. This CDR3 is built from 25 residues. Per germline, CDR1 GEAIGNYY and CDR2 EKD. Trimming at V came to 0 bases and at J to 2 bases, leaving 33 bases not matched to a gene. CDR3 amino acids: CACDTVGPSQVLATGGPLSTDKLIF. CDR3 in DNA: TGTGCCTGTGACACCGTGGGCCCTTCCCAGGTCCTGGCCACTGGGGGACCCCTTTCGACCGATAAACTCATCTTT.

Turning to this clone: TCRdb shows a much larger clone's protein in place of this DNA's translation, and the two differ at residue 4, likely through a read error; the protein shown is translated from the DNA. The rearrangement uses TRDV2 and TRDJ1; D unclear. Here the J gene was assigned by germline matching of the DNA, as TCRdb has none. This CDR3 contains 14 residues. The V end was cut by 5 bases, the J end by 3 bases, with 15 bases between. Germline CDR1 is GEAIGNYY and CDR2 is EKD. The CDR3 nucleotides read TGTGCCTGTGGCTCACTACTATCCGCCGATAAACTCATCTTT. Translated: CACGSLLSADKLIF.

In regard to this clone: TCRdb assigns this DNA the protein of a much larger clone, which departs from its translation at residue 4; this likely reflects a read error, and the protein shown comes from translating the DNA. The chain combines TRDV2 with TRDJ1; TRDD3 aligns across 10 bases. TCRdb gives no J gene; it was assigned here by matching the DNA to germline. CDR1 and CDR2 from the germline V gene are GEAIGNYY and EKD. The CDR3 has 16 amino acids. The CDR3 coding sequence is TGTGCCTGTTACACCGGTACTGGGGGATACACCGATAAACTCATCTTT. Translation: CACYTGTGGYTDKLIF.